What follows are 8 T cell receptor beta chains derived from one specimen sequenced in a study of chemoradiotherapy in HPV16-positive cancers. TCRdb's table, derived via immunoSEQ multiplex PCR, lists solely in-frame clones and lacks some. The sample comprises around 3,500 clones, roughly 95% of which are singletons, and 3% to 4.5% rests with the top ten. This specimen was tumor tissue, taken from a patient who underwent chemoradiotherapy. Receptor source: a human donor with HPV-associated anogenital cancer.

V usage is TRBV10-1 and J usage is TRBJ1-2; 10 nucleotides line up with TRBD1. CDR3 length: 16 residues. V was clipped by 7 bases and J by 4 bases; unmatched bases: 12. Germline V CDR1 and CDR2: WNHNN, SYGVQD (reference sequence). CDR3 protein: CASILAGTGACYGYTF. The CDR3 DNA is TGCGCCAGCATTTTAGCCGGGACAGGGGCGTGCTATGGCTACACCTTC.

The CDR3 DNA follows: TGTGCCAGCAGTGAAGAAGCGGGGGTGTCTGGGGCCAACGTCCTGACTTTC. Translated: CASSEEAGVSGANVLTF. The chain couples TRBV25-1 to TRBJ2-6, with 8 bases that match TRBD2. After removal of 2 bases from V and 1 base from J, the junction contained 4 bases not matched to a gene. CDR1 and CDR2 from the germline V gene are MGHDK and SYGVNS. The CDR3 extends over 17 amino acids.

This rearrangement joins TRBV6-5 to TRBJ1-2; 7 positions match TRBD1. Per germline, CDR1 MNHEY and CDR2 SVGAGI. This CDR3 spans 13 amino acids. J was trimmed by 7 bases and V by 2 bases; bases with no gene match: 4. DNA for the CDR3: TGTGCCAGCAGTTACGGGGCAGGGGGTGGCTACACCTTC. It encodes CASSYGAGGGYTF.

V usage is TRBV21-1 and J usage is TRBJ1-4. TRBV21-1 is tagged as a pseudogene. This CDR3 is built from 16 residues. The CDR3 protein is CASSKEGRTTNEKLFF. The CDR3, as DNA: TGTGCCAGCAGCAAAGAAGGGAGAACGACTAATGAAAAACTGTTTTTT.

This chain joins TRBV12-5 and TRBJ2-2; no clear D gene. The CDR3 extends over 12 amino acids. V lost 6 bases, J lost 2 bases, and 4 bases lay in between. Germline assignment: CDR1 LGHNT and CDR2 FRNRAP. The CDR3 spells CASGHNTGELFF. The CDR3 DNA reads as TGTGCTAGTGGACATAACACCGGGGAGCTGTTTTTT.

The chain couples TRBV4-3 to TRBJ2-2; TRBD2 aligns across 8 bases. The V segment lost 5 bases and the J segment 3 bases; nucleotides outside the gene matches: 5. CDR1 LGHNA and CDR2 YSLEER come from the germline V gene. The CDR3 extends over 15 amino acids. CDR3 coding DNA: TGCGCCAGCAGCTCCCTCGGGGGGGACACCGGGGAGCTGTTTTTT. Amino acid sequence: CASSSLGGDTGELFF.

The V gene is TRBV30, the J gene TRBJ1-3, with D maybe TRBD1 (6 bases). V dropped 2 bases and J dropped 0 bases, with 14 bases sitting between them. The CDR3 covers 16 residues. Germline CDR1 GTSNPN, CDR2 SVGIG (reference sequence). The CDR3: CAWSTQQGLSGNTIYF. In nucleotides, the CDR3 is TGTGCCTGGAGTACTCAACAGGGACTCTCTGGAAACACCATATATTTT.

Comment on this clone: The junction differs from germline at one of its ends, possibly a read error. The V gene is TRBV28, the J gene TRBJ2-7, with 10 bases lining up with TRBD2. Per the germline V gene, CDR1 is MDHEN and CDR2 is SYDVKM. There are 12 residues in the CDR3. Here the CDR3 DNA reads TGTGCCAGCGGGCGACTAGCGGGCGCCCTAGGGTTC. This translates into CASGRLAGALGF.